Listed here are 27 T cell receptor beta chains from one sample, sequenced in a study of blood T cells in healthy people across ages (dated by TCRdb to between 2014 and 2016). Library preparation used 5' RACE. Sequencing relied on an Illumina HiSeq 2500. The second PCR ran for roughly 7 to 12 cycles and used a J-beta primer mix along with a sample-barcoded 5' primer. In TCRdb, the public reads were trimmed at Q25 with fastp and aligned with MiXCR, with productive beta chains retained. Every distinct CDR3 protein forms one entry, paired with its most common genes and DNA. This sample comprises more than 800,000 distinct CDR3 sequences, under 45% of them detected only once. The leading ten clones occupy approximately 20% of the sample. Sequencing was performed on blood. All receptors derive from a woman aged 55 to 70 in good health.

The chain recombines TRBV4-1 with TRBJ2-3, with D unresolved. The CDR3 is made up of 18 amino acids. Germline V CDR1 and CDR2: MGHRA, YSYEKL. Trimming removed 0 bases from V and 2 bases from J, with 18 bases in between. CDR3 sequence reads: CASSQDRRERNYTDTQYF. The DNA of the CDR3 is TGCGCCAGCAGCCAAGATAGGCGAGAACGGAACTACACAGATACGCAGTATTTT.

This clonotype was picked up a small number of times. The rearrangement joins TRBV25-1 to TRBJ2-5; no definite D call. Germline CDR1 is MGHDK and CDR2 is SYGVNS. The CDR3 is made up of 11 amino acids. V was shortened by 4 bases and J by 5 bases, with 5 bases between the two germline ends. CDR3 nucleotides: TGTGCCAGCAGTGGGTATGAGACCCAGTACTTC. Its protein product is CASSGYETQYF.

The V and J genes are TRBV21-1 and TRBJ2-1; the table's D call, TRBD2, has no DNA check behind it. TRBV21-1 is flagged as a pseudogene. The CDR3 has 15 amino acids. The CDR3: CASSKKARVCNEQFF. DNA of the CDR3: TGTGCCAGCAGCAAGAAAGCGCGGGTTTGCAATGAGCAGTTCTTC.

This clonotype was seen a few times. The V call is TRBV10-2, the J call TRBJ2-7; unclear D gene. The CDR3 loop spans 15 amino acids. Germline CDR1 reads WSHSY; CDR2 reads SAAADI. CDR3 in amino acids: CATASPSRIAYEQYF. The CDR3 DNA is TGCGCTACAGCCTCCCCCTCAAGGATCGCCTACGAGCAGTACTTC.

In regard to this clonotype: The junction and the germline gene differ at one end; a read error may be behind it. The CDR3 protein is CASSISGTPDAQYF. DNA of the CDR3: TGTGCCAGCAGTATTAGCGGGACCCCAGATGCGCAGTATTTT. V usage is TRBV12-3 or TRBV12-4 and J usage is TRBJ2-3; 8 bases line up with TRBD2. CDR3 length: 14 amino acids.

The rearrangement joins TRBV10-3 to TRBJ2-1; 14 nucleotides match TRBD2. This CDR3 comprises 18 residues. Germline CDR1 ENHRY, CDR2 SYGVKD. The V segment lost 5 bases and the J segment 8 bases; nucleotides outside the gene matches: 14. This CDR3 is CAISTRLAGGPYLDEQFF. The CDR3, as DNA: TGTGCCATCAGTACCCGACTAGCGGGAGGGCCATATTTGGATGAGCAGTTCTTC.

The gene calls are TRBV11-2 and TRBJ1-4; 9 bases match TRBD1. This CDR3 contains 16 residues. V was pared by 5 bases and J by 3 bases, with 7 bases of the junction left unmatched. Germline-derived CDR1 and CDR2 are SGHAT and FQNNGV. The chain's CDR3 is CASSLRRTGANEKLFF. CDR3 bases: TGTGCCAGCAGCCTCAGACGGACAGGGGCTAATGAAAAACTGTTTTTT. Together with reference TRBV11-2 and TRBJ1-4, the CDR3 gives the full variable domain: EAGVAQSPRYKIIEKRQSVAFWCNPISGHATLYWYQQILGQGPKLLIQFQNNGVVDDSQLPKDRFSAERLKGVDSTLKIQPAKLEDSAVYLCASSLRRTGANEKLFFGSGTQLSVL.

A remark on this clonotype: The germline gene is not matched at one end of the junction; a read error may be the cause. CDR3 region: CTSRPGQTQTYNEQYF. The CDR3 DNA reads TGTACCAGCAGACCCGGACAGACACAGACCTACAATGAGCAGTACTTC. This sequence joins TRBV6-5 and TRBJ2-5; TRBD1 is a possible D gene (6 bases). The CDR3 is 16 residues long. The germline V gene has CDR1 MNHEY and CDR2 SVGAGI.

The CDR3 protein is CASSLVGTGNQPQHF. The CDR3 DNA follows: TGTGCCAGCAGCTTAGTGGGAACAGGGAATCAGCCCCAGCATTTT. This chain links TRBV7-8 with TRBJ1-5, with D perhaps matching TRBD1 (6 bases). V was pared by 1 base and J by 4 bases, with 11 bases between. CDR1 and CDR2 (germline): SGHVS, FQNEAQ. This CDR3 comprises 15 residues.

This rearrangement joins TRBV14 to TRBJ2-5, with a tentative D call TRBD1 (5 bases). The end of the DNA aligns better with TRBJ2-7, so the J call may be wrong. In germline, CDR1 is SGHDN, CDR2 FVKESK. This CDR3 spans 14 amino acids. The CDR3 DNA sequence: TGTGCCAGCAGCCACCAGGGCAGCCACTACGAGCAGTACTTC. Protein sequence: CASSHQGSHYEQYF.

The V gene is TRBV20-1, the J gene TRBJ2-5; TRBD1 or TRBD2 may be the D gene (5 bases each). The germline V gene encodes CDR1 DFQATT and CDR2 SNEGSKA (reference sequence). The CDR3 has 15 residues. The ends were cut back, 0 bases at V and 5 bases at J, with 16 bases in the middle. CDR3 sequence (DNA): TGCAGTGCTAGAGATCGAAAAGGGGAGTCGGAGACCCAGTACTTC. Protein product: CSARDRKGESETQYF.

There are a few counts of this clonotype. The chain uses TRBV21-1 and TRBJ2-7; the D call of TRBD2 is as the table states it, not checked on the DNA. TRBV21-1 is flagged as a pseudogene. The CDR3 consists of 16 residues. CDR3 loop: CASSTSGLPFSYEQYF. DNA for the CDR3: TGTGCCAGCAGCACTAGCGGGCTCCCTTTCTCCTACGAGCAGTACTTC.

This chain connects TRBV29-1 to TRBJ2-7; either TRBD1 or TRBD2 may fit D (5 bases each). The V gene lost 7 bases and the J gene lost 3 bases, with 13 bases spanning the gap. The CDR3 extends over 12 amino acids. Germline V lookup: CDR1 SQVTM, CDR2 ANQGSEA. As DNA, the CDR3 is TGCAGCGCCGCCGGGACCTTCTACGAGCAGTACTTC. Amino acids: CSAAGTFYEQYF.

The chain joins TRBV6-1 to TRBJ1-4; TRBD1 aligns across 7 bases. The CDR3 has 15 amino acids. With V trimmed by 3 bases and J by 3 bases, 4 bases remained unmatched. Germline CDR1 reads MNHNS; CDR2 reads SASEGT. The CDR3 region is CASSETGMANEKLFF. CDR3 in DNA: TGTGCCAGCAGTGAGACAGGGATGGCTAATGAAAAACTGTTTTTT.

This clonotype occurred many times. The V call is TRBV7-3, the J call TRBJ2-4; the match to TRBD2 covers 9 bases. V gave up 6 bases and J gave up 13 bases; unmatched junction bases: 7. CDR3 length: 12 residues. CDR1 is SGHTA, CDR2 FQGTGA, per germline. This chain's CDR3 is CASSHSSGTQYF. The CDR3 nucleotides are TGTGCCAGCAGTCACTCTAGCGGGACACAGTACTTC.

The rearrangement links TRBV12-3 or TRBV12-4 to TRBJ2-7, with 7 bases identical to TRBD2. The CDR3 contains 14 residues. Trimming removed 6 bases from V and 4 bases from J; junction bases left unmatched: 9. The CDR3 nucleotides read TGTGCCAGCAGCCATCCCGGGACTAATTACGAGCAGTACTTC. Amino acids: CASSHPGTNYEQYF.

The chain combines TRBV7-2 with TRBJ2-1, with D possibly matching TRBD2 (5 bases). This CDR3 contains 13 residues. CDR1 is SGHTA, CDR2 FQGNSA, per germline. V dropped 6 bases and J dropped 9 bases, with 15 bases sitting between them. The DNA for the CDR3 is TGTGCCAGCAGGGCCCTACCGGGAACTGAGCAGTTCTTC. Translated, it gives CASRALPGTEQFF.

The CDR3 nucleotides read TGCAGCGTTGAAGGGGAGGGCAAACTCGGCAACGAGCAGTTCTTC. Its translation is CSVEGEGKLGNEQFF. The chain links TRBV29-1 to TRBJ2-1, with 7 bases aligning to TRBD2. V gave up 1 base and J gave up 10 bases; unmatched junction bases: 13. The CDR3 has 15 amino acids. Germline V gives CDR1 SQVTM, CDR2 ANQGSEA.

The rearrangement uses TRBV6-1 and TRBJ2-3; a possible D gene is TRBD1 (6 bases). The V end lost 3 bases, the J end lost 4 bases, and 11 bases lay between the germline ends. The CDR3 loop spans 14 amino acids. Germline V gene sequence: CDR1 MNHNS, CDR2 SASEGT. Here the CDR3 DNA reads TGTGCCAGCAGTGAGAGGGGGAGCGCAGATACGCAGTATTTT. Translation: CASSERGSADTQYF.

V is TRBV20-1 and J is TRBJ2-5; D gene uncertain. The CDR3 is 12 residues long. The germline V and J ends were trimmed by 2 bases and 3 bases, with 7 bases remaining between them. The germline gives CDR1 DFQATT, CDR2 SNEGSKA (reference sequence). The CDR3 spells CSARNYEETQYF. CDR3 bases: TGCAGTGCTAGAAACTACGAAGAGACCCAGTACTTC.

In this sample, this clonotype turned up a few times. The chain recombines TRBV12-3 or TRBV12-4 with TRBJ2-7, with 8 positions matching TRBD1. This CDR3 is built from 12 residues. V lost 8 bases to trimming and J lost 6 bases; unmatched junction nucleotides: 6. The CDR3 spells CASQTGVGEQYF. Written as DNA, the CDR3 is TGTGCCAGCCAGACAGGGGTAGGCGAGCAGTACTTC.

This clonotype occurred a few times. The chain combines TRBV20-1 with TRBJ2-5, with TRBD2 matching 11 bases. V shed 0 bases and J 11 bases; nucleotides not matched to a gene: 17. CDR1 is DFQATT and CDR2 is SNEGSKA in the germline V gene (reference sequence). This CDR3 spans 17 amino acids. CDR3 coding DNA: TGCAGTGCTAGAGATTTCGGTACTAGCGGGAGCGGAAATGAGCAGTACTTC. The encoded protein is CSARDFGTSGSGNEQYF.

The V and J genes are TRBV12-3 or TRBV12-4 and TRBJ2-4; D gene unclear. This CDR3 is 16 amino acids long. V lost 2 bases to trimming and J lost 13 bases, with 24 bases between them. CDR3 nucleotides: TGTGCCAGCAGTTTATCGGTGCGCACGGTCGAATACGGGCAGTACTTC. Translation gives CASSLSVRTVEYGQYF.

The chain uses TRBV20-1 and TRBJ2-5; D call uncertain. The end of the DNA fits TRBJ2-7 better, so the J call may be wrong. This CDR3 comprises 14 residues. From germline, CDR1 is DFQATT and CDR2 SNEGSKA (reference sequence). CDR3 sequence (DNA): TGCAGTGCTTACGGGCCCCAGCGAGGAGCCGAGCAGTACTTC. This translates into CSAYGPQRGAEQYF.

A few counts support this clonotype. The chain employs TRBV27 and TRBJ2-7; 7 bases agree with TRBD1. The CDR3 is 15 residues long. CDR1 is MNHEY, CDR2 SMNVEV, per germline (reference sequence). J lost 3 bases, V lost 5 bases, and 10 bases had no gene match. This CDR3 is CASSPRRGGHYEQYF. The CDR3 DNA is TGTGCCAGCAGTCCCCGACGAGGGGGCCACTACGAGCAGTACTTC.

V is TRBV20-1 and J is TRBJ2-1; tentatively, D is TRBD1 (6 bases). CDR3 length: 13 residues. Germline assignment: CDR1 DFQATT and CDR2 SNEGSKA (reference sequence). V lost 5 bases, J lost 9 bases, and 17 bases lay in between. CDR3 sequence (DNA): TGCAGTGCTTTCCGGGACACAACATCTGAGCAGTTCTTC. Translation: CSAFRDTTSEQFF.

A few counts support this clonotype. V is TRBV6-2 or TRBV6-3 and J is TRBJ2-7; 8 bases match TRBD1. Germline lookup yields CDR1 MNHEY and CDR2 SVGEGT. The CDR3 runs 14 residues. The junction had 6 bases not matched to a gene; V was cut back by 6 bases and J by 2 bases. The CDR3 region is CASSRQGRTYEQYF. CDR3 in DNA: TGTGCCAGCAGCCGACAGGGGCGCACCTACGAGCAGTACTTC.